A selection of T cell receptor beta chains follows, all from one sample in a study of blood T cell repertoires in COVID-19. The method was immunoSEQ multiplex PCR; TCRdb's version includes in-frame clones alone and lacks a portion of them. The sample holds about 190,000 clones, 80% to 90% seen once. Sequences were obtained from peripheral blood. The receptors come from a man aged 70-80 years with active or convalescent COVID-19. Both conserved end residues are part of each CDR3. A D gene is named only where the DNA matches it firmly. Where a row states a size, it is once, few, many or the class of an expanded clone; other rows omit it.

D: TRBD1; V: TRBV15; J: TRBJ1-2; size: few; CDR3: CATSRQWDRGDYGYTF; DNA: TGTGCCACCAGCAGACAGTGGGACAGGGGGGACTATGGCTACACCTTC
D: .; V: TRBV28; J: TRBJ1-6; size: .; CDR3: CASSSPTGRIGNSPLHF; DNA: TGTGCCAGCAGCTCCCCCACAGGGCGTATCGGTAATTCACCCCTCCACTTT
D: TRBD2; V: TRBV30; J: TRBJ2-7; size: .; CDR3: CAWGEGPYSYEQYF; DNA: TGTGCCTGGGGGGAGGGGCCATACTCCTACGAGCAGTACTTC
D: .; V: TRBV9; J: TRBJ2-7; size: .; CDR3: CASSARASPVSSYEQYF; DNA: TGTGCCAGCAGCGCGAGGGCGAGTCCCGTGAGCTCCTACGAGCAGTACTTC
D: .; V: TRBV4-1; J: TRBJ1-4; size: .; CDR3: CASSQDWDYGEKLFF; DNA: TGCGCCAGCAGCCAAGATTGGGACTACGGTGAAAAACTGTTTTTT
D: TRBD1; V: TRBV27; J: TRBJ2-7; size: few; CDR3: CASSFTGTGVYEQYF; DNA: TGTGCCAGCAGTTTCACCGGGACAGGTGTCTACGAGCAGTACTTC
D: .; V: TRBV24-1; J: TRBJ2-7; size: .; CDR3: CATSLGGSYEQYF; DNA: TGTGCCACCAGTCTGGGGGGATCCTACGAGCAGTACTTC
D: .; V: TRBV4-3; J: TRBJ2-7; size: .; CDR3: CASSQDRDSYEQYF; DNA: TGCGCCAGCAGCCAAGACAGGGACTCCTACGAGCAGTACTTC
D: TRBD2; V: TRBV11-2; J: TRBJ2-5; size: .; CDR3: CASSLGSGGYQETQYF; DNA: TGTGCCAGCAGCTTAGGGAGCGGGGGGTACCAAGAGACCCAGTACTTC
D: TRBD1; V: TRBV5-4; J: TRBJ2-1; size: .; CDR3: CASSLRGPIVNEQFF; DNA: TGTGCCAGCAGCTTGAGGGGGCCTATAGTGAATGAGCAGTTCTTC
D: TRBD2; V: TRBV6-2/TRBV6-3; J: TRBJ2-7; size: few; CDR3: CASSYSTWTSGRLDEQYF; DNA: TGTGCCAGCAGTTACTCGACTTGGACTAGCGGGAGGTTGGACGAGCAGTACTTC
D: .; V: TRBV21-1; J: TRBJ1-1; size: once; CDR3: CASSNLGGEADTEAFF; DNA: TGTGCCAGCAGCAACCTAGGGGGCGAGGCGGACACTGAAGCTTTCTTT
D: .; V: TRBV7-2; J: TRBJ1-3; size: .; CDR3: CASSKDRFGGTGNTIYF; DNA: TGTGCCAGCAGCAAGGATAGATTTGGGGGGACTGGAAACACCATATATTTT
D: TRBD1; V: TRBV9; J: TRBJ2-3; size: .; CDR3: CASGTGQPTDTQYF; DNA: TGTGCCAGCGGGACAGGGCAGCCTACAGATACGCAGTATTTT
D: TRBD1; V: TRBV5-4; J: TRBJ2-2; size: .; CDR3: CASRTTGGGTGELFF; DNA: TGTGCCAGCAGGACGACAGGGGGCGGCACCGGGGAGCTGTTTTTT
D: .; V: TRBV2; J: TRBJ2-5; size: once; CDR3: CASSRPPGQETQYF; DNA: TGTGCCAGCAGTAGGCCCCCGGGCCAAGAGACCCAGTACTTC
D: TRBD1; V: TRBV28; J: TRBJ2-7; size: .; CDR3: CASSFPGTGSYEQYF; DNA: TGTGCCAGCAGTTTTCCCGGGACAGGGTCCTACGAGCAGTACTTC
D: TRBD1; V: TRBV6-2/TRBV6-3; J: TRBJ2-3; size: .; CDR3: CASSYRITGVSDTQYF; DNA: TGTGCCAGCAGTTACCGTATTACAGGGGTATCAGATACGCAGTATTTT
D: .; V: TRBV6-2/TRBV6-3; J: TRBJ1-4; size: once; CDR3: CASSYQFNEKLFF; DNA: TGTGCCAGCAGTTACCAGTTTAATGAAAAACTGTTTTTT
D: .; V: TRBV19; J: TRBJ2-2; size: .; CDR3: CASSLGLNTGELFF; DNA: TGTGCCAGTAGTTTGGGGCTGAACACCGGGGAGCTGTTTTTT
D: .; V: TRBV6-2/TRBV6-3; J: TRBJ1-5; size: .; CDR3: CASSHPNNQPQHF; DNA: TGTGCCAGCAGTCACCCTAACAATCAGCCCCAGCATTTT
D: TRBD1; V: TRBV5-1; J: TRBJ2-2; size: .; CDR3: CASTETGKNTGELFF; DNA: TGCGCCAGCACCGAGACAGGGAAAAACACCGGGGAGCTGTTTTTT
D: .; V: TRBV20-1; J: TRBJ2-1; size: .; CDR3: CSAGRFGEQFF; DNA: TGCAGTGCTGGGAGATTTGGTGAGCAGTTCTTC
D: .; V: TRBV6-2/TRBV6-3; J: TRBJ2-3; size: .; CDR3: CASSWQGQDTQYF; DNA: TGTGCCAGCAGTTGGCAGGGGCAGGATACGCAGTATTTT
D: .; V: TRBV29-1; J: TRBJ2-3; size: .; CDR3: CSVARADTQYF; DNA: TGCAGCGTCGCCAGGGCAGATACGCAGTATTTT
D: TRBD1; V: TRBV19; J: TRBJ2-3; size: .; CDR3: CASSPSGQSTDTQYF; DNA: TGTGCCAGTAGCCCATCGGGACAGAGCACAGATACGCAGTATTTT
D: .; V: TRBV5-8; J: TRBJ2-7; size: .; CDR3: CASSLIDEQYF; DNA: TGTGCCAGCAGCTTGATAGACGAGCAGTACTTC
D: TRBD1; V: TRBV28; J: TRBJ1-1; size: .; CDR3: CASSSVTGGGHGWDTEAFF; DNA: TGTGCCAGCAGTTCCGTGACAGGAGGGGGCCATGGGTGGGACACTGAAGCTTTCTTT
D: .; V: TRBV10-2; J: TRBJ1-2; size: .; CDR3: CASNQGLGGYTF; DNA: TGCGCCAGCAATCAGGGGCTCGGAGGCTACACCTTC
D: TRBD2; V: TRBV28; J: TRBJ2-2; size: .; CDR3: CASLGTRNTGELFF; DNA: TGTGCCAGCCTCGGGACTAGAAACACCGGGGAGCTGTTTTTT
D: TRBD1; V: TRBV30; J: TRBJ2-7; size: .; CDR3: CAWSVRGQGYEQYF; DNA: TGTGCCTGGAGTGTACGGGGACAGGGCTACGAGCAGTACTTC
D: .; V: TRBV2; J: TRBJ2-7; size: few; CDR3: CASNVFRRESSYEQYF; DNA: TGTGCCAGCAATGTCTTCCGGCGGGAAAGCTCCTACGAGCAGTACTTC
D: TRBD1; V: TRBV7-9; J: TRBJ2-1; size: .; CDR3: CASSWRTGGNNEQFF; DNA: TGTGCCAGCAGCTGGAGGACAGGGGGAAACAATGAGCAGTTCTTC
D: .; V: TRBV24-1; J: TRBJ1-6; size: once; CDR3: CATSDGGLNSPLHF; DNA: TGTGCCACCAGTGATGGGGGACTTAATTCACCCCTCCACTTT
D: .; V: TRBV6-5; J: TRBJ1-4; size: .; CDR3: CASAEGSAYEKLFF; DNA: TGTGCCAGCGCTGAGGGATCAGCTTATGAAAAACTGTTTTTT
D: TRBD2; V: TRBV18; J: TRBJ2-1; size: once; CDR3: CASSPPSGGAFYNEQFF; DNA: TGTGCCAGCTCACCACCGAGCGGGGGGGCCTTCTACAATGAGCAGTTCTTC
D: .; V: TRBV6-6; J: TRBJ2-3; size: .; CDR3: CASGDSTDTQYF; DNA: TGTGCCAGCGGGGACTCCACAGATACGCAGTATTTT
D: TRBD2; V: TRBV6-2/TRBV6-3; J: TRBJ2-7; size: .; CDR3: CASSLSGGPVEQYF; DNA: TGTGCCAGCAGCCTTAGCGGGGGGCCTGTGGAGCAGTACTTC
D: .; V: TRBV6-6; J: TRBJ1-5; size: .; CDR3: CASAGILSNSNQPQHF; DNA: TGTGCCAGCGCGGGAATACTTTCCAATAGCAATCAGCCCCAGCATTTT
D: .; V: TRBV27; J: TRBJ1-1; size: .; CDR3: CASSPVLNTEAFF; DNA: TGTGCCAGCAGTCCGGTCCTGAACACTGAAGCTTTCTTT
D: .; V: TRBV2; J: TRBJ1-5; size: .; CDR3: CASRLGASNNQPQHF; DNA: TGTGCCAGCAGGCTAGGGGCTTCCAACAATCAGCCCCAGCATTTT
D: .; V: TRBV12-3/TRBV12-4; J: TRBJ1-1; size: .; CDR3: CASSPPLNTEAFF; DNA: TGTGCCAGCAGCCCCCCTCTAAACACTGAAGCTTTCTTT
D: .; V: TRBV7-2; J: TRBJ1-2; size: .; CDR3: CASSLARGADGYTF; DNA: TGTGCCAGCAGCTTAGCCCGGGGGGCAGATGGCTACACCTTC
D: .; V: TRBV11-2; J: TRBJ2-2; size: .; CDR3: CASSYGITGELFF; DNA: TGTGCCAGCAGCTACGGGATCACCGGGGAGCTGTTTTTT
D: TRBD2; V: TRBV5-4; J: TRBJ2-5; size: .; CDR3: CASSALLAGGQETQYF; DNA: TGTGCCAGCAGCGCCCTACTAGCGGGGGGGCAGGAGACCCAGTACTTC
D: .; V: TRBV4-3; J: TRBJ1-3; size: .; CDR3: CASSQDFGAGNTIYF; DNA: TGCGCCAGCAGCCAAGATTTCGGGGCTGGAAACACCATATATTTT
D: .; V: TRBV3-1/TRBV3-2; J: TRBJ2-1; size: .; CDR3: CASSQDLTGLYNEQFF; DNA: TGTGCCAGCAGCCAAGATTTAACAGGGTTATACAATGAGCAGTTCTTC
D: TRBD1; V: TRBV10-3; J: TRBJ2-3; size: once; CDR3: CATGTGLTDTQYF; DNA: TGTGCCACCGGGACAGGGCTCACAGATACGCAGTATTTT
D: .; V: TRBV19; J: TRBJ1-1; size: .; CDR3: CASSPGVRGGTEAFF; DNA: TGTGCCAGTAGTCCCGGGGTGAGAGGGGGCACTGAAGCTTTCTTT
D: TRBD2; V: TRBV28; J: TRBJ2-1; size: .; CDR3: CASRSTSGSSYNEQFF; DNA: TGTGCCAGCAGATCAACTAGCGGGAGCTCCTACAATGAGCAGTTCTTC
D: .; V: TRBV3-1/TRBV3-2; J: TRBJ1-2; size: .; CDR3: CASSHHRRGYGYTF; DNA: TGTGCCAGCAGCCACCACAGGAGGGGATATGGCTACACCTTC
D: .; V: TRBV6-2/TRBV6-3; J: TRBJ1-1; size: .; CDR3: CASSRRTDFTEAFF; DNA: TGTGCCAGCAGTCGACGGACAGACTTCACTGAAGCTTTCTTT
D: TRBD2; V: TRBV7-8; J: TRBJ2-2; size: .; CDR3: CASSQLAGGPGTGELFF; DNA: TGTGCCAGCAGCCAACTAGCGGGGGGGCCAGGGACCGGGGAGCTGTTTTTT